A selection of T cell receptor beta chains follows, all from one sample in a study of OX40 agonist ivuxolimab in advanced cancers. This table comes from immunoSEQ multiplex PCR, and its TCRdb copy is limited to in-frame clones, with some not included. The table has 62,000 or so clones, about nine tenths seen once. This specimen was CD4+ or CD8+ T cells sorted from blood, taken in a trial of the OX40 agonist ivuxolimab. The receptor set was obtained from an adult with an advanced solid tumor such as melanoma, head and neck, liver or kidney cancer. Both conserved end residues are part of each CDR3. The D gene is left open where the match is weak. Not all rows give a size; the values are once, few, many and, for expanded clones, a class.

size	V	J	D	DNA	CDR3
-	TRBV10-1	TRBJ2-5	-	TGCGCCAGCAGTGAAGCAGGGGTAGAGACCCAGTACTTC	CASSEAGVETQYF
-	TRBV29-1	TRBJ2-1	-	TGCAGCGTTGAAGGCGCCAACAATGAGCAGTTCTTC	CSVEGANNEQFF
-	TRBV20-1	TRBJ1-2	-	TGCAGTGCCACGGTGGGGTTGGGCTACACCTTC	CSATVGLGYTF
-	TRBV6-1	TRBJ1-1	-	TGTGCCAGCAGTGAACCCGGGAGAGGTACTGAAGCTTTCTTT	CASSEPGRGTEAFF
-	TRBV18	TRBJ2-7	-	TGTGCCAGCTCACGGGCAGGGACACCCTACGAGCAGTACTTC	CASSRAGTPYEQYF
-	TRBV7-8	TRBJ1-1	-	TGTGCCAGCAGCTTAGGTTACCCGCAAACTGAAGCTTTCTTT	CASSLGYPQTEAFF
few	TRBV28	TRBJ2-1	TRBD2	TGTGCCAGCAGTTTACGGCTAGCGGGATCGGGTGAGCAGTTCTTC	CASSLRLAGSGEQFF
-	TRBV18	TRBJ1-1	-	TGTGCCAGCTCACTACAAACAGGAACGAACACTGAAGCTTTCTTT	CASSLQTGTNTEAFF
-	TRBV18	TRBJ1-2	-	TGTGCCAGCTCACCAGACGTACAACAGCTCTATGGCTACACCTTC	CASSPDVQQLYGYTF
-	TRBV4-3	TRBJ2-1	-	TGCGCCAGCAGCCAAGATGGGGCGAACAATGAGCAGTTCTTC	CASSQDGANNEQFF
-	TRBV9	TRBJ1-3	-	TGTGCCAGCTCCTACCAGGGGAAAGGAAACACCATATATTTT	CASSYQGKGNTIYF
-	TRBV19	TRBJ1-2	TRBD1	TGTGCCACCAGCACAGGGGGGGGCTACACCTTC	CATSTGGGYTF
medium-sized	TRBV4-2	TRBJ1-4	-	TGTGCCAGCAGGCCCGACAGGAGCAATGAAAAACTGTTTTTT	CASRPDRSNEKLFF
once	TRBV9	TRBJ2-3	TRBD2	TGTGCCAGCAGTTTAGCGGGCAAATTCACAGATACGCAGTATTTT	CASSLAGKFTDTQYF
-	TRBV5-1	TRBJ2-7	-	TGCGCCAGCAGCCTCCTCAGAGAGTACGAGCAGTACTTC	CASSLLREYEQYF
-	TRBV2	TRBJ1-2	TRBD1	TGTGCCAGCAGTTCCGGGACAGGGGCTAACTATGGCTACACCTTC	CASSSGTGANYGYTF
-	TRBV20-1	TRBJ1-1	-	TGCAGTGCTCGGCGGACAGAAGCTTTCTTT	CSARRTEAFF
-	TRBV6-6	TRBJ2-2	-	TGTGCCAGCAGTTACGGGTCCGGGGAGCTGTTTTTT	CASSYGSGELFF
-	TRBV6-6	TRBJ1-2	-	TGTGCCAGCAGTTACGACCAGGGGACCTATGGCTACACCTTC	CASSYDQGTYGYTF
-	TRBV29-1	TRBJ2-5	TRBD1	TGCAGCGTTGACCAGTTCGGACAGGGCCTCGAGACCCAGTACTTC	CSVDQFGQGLETQYF
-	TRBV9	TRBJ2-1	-	TGTGCCAGCACCCTCGACGGGGGAAATTACAATGAGCAGTTCTTC	CASTLDGGNYNEQFF
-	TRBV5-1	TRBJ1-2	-	TGCGCCAGCAGCTCTAACAGGGTTGCTAACTATGGCTACACCTTC	CASSSNRVANYGYTF